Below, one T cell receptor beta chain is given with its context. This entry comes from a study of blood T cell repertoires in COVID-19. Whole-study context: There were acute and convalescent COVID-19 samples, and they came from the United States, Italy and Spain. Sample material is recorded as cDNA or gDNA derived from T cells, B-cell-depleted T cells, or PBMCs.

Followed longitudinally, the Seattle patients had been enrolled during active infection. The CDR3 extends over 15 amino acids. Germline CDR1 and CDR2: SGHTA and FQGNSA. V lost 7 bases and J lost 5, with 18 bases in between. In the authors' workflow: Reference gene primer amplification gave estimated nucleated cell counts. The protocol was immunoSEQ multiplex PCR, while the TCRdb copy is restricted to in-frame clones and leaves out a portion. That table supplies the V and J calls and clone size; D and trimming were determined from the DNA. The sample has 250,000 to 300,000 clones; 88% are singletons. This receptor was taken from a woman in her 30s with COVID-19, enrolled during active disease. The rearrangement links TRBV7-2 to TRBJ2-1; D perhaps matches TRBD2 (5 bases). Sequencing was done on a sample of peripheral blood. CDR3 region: CASKQAGTINNEQFF. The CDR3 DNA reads TGTGCCAGCAAGCAGGCGGGCACGATAAACAATGAGCAGTTCTTC.